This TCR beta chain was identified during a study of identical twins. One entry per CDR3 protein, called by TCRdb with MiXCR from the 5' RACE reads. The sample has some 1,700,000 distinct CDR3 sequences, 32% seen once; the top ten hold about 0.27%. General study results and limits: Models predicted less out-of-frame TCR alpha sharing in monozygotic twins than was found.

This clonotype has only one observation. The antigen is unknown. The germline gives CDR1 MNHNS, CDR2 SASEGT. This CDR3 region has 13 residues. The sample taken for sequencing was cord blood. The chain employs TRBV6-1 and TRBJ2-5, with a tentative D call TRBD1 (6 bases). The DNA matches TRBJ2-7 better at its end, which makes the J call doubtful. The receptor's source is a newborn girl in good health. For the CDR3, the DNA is TGTGCCAGCGGAAAGAGACAGGCCGGCGAGCAGTACTTC. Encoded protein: CASGKRQAGEQYF.